This T cell receptor beta chain was observed in a study of cytomegalovirus exposure and HLA in healthy donors. As for this clone: Its antigen is unidentified.

Whole-study findings and limits: Later work associated roughly 15,000 TCR beta sequences with HLA alleles at 0.05 false discovery rate. Later, an analysis found that common viral pathogens appeared to be linked with several of the most significant clusters.

Between the trimmed V and J ends, which lost 0 bases and 5 bases, there was a span of 10 bases. Germline V gene sequence: CDR1 LGHNA, CDR2 YNFKEQ. The CDR3 has 15 residues. The PCR was carried out with 60 Vbeta primers and 13 Jbeta primers. Some clones are missing from TCRdb's copy, which holds only in-frame ones; the method was immunoSEQ multiplex PCR. The repertoire includes about 130,000 clones, over 60% of them detected once, and around 2% sits in the top ten. Sequenced sample: PBMCs. The chain combines TRBV4-2 with TRBJ2-2; D gene uncertain. This receptor was taken from a man aged 25 to 45 in good health and CMV-seronegative. CDR3 amino acids: CASSQDAKITGELFF. The CDR3 bases are TGTGCCAGCAGCCAAGACGCGAAGATAACCGGGGAGCTGTTTTTT.